This TCR beta chain was recovered during a study of shared clonotypes between healthy human individuals. TCRdb's copy holds only in-frame clones and misses some; the assay was immunoSEQ multiplex PCR. The table shows 2 million to 2.5 million clones, with over 90% occurring only once. V gave up 6 bases and J gave up 5 bases; unmatched junction bases: 7. The V gene's germline CDR1 is ENHRY and CDR2 SYGVKD. The CDR3 is made up of 14 amino acids. The receptor was isolated from a man aged 18 to 29 in good health. Some clones in this sample may be carry-over from other donors' samples. The V and J genes are TRBV10-3 and TRBJ2-5, with TRBD1 identical over 9 bases. The sequenced material came from naive CD4+ T cells from PBMCs. Subset indicated: CD45RA+ positively selected. The CDR3 DNA sequence: TGTGCCATCAGGGGACAGGGCCTGAGGGAGACCCAGTACTTC. Its protein is CAIRGQGLRETQYF.